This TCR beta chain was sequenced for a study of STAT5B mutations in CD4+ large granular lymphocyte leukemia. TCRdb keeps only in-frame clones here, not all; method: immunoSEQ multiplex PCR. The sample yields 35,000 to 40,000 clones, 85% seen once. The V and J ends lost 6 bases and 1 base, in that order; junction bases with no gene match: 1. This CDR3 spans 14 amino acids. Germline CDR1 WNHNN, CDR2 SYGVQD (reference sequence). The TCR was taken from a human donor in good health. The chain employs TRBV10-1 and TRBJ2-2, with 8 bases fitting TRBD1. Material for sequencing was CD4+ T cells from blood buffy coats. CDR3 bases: TGCGCCAGCAGCGGACAGGGGAACACCGGGGAGCTGTTTTTT. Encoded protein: CASSGQGNTGELFF.